This is a list of T cell receptor beta chains from one sample in a study of T cell repertoires in cytomegalovirus infection. No cognate antigen is known for these TCRs. TCRdb itself ran the reads through MiXCR, one entry per CDR3 protein. Altogether roughly 310,000 distinct CDR3 sequences are present, around 29% being singletons, with the ten largest covering over 15%. The sequencing here drew on cultured PBMCs, taken from culture after CMV antigen stimulation. Receptors originate from a human donor in good health (CMV status not recorded). Some clones in this sample may be carry-over from other donors' samples. Each CDR3 is given with its conserved first and last residue. The D gene is left open where the match is weak. Not all rows give a size; the values are once, few, many and, for expanded clones, a class.

D	J	V	size	CDR3	DNA
TRBD1	TRBJ2-1	TRBV28	few	CASSLEGTGYNEQFF	TGTGCCAGCAGTTTAGAGGGGACAGGGTACAATGAGCAGTTCTTC
.	TRBJ2-1	TRBV12-5	.	CASGSAAGSYNEQFF	TGTGCTAGTGGTTCCGCCGCGGGGTCCTACAATGAGCAGTTCTTC
.	TRBJ1-5	TRBV19	.	CASKGRSNQPQHF	TGTGCCAGTAAGGGACGGAGCAATCAGCCCCAGCATTTT
.	TRBJ2-3	TRBV15	.	CATREIGTATTDTQYF	TGTGCCACCAGGGAAATCGGGACCGCTACCACAGATACGCAGTATTTT
.	TRBJ2-1	TRBV5-4	.	CASSNSKGYAYNEQFF	TGTGCCAGCAGCAATTCTAAAGGGTACGCCTACAATGAGCAGTTCTTC
TRBD2	TRBJ2-5	TRBV9	few	CASSGTSDGTQYF	TGTGCCAGCAGCGGTACTAGCGACGGGACCCAGTACTTC
.	TRBJ2-5	TRBV4-2	few	CASSQDGLPQYF	TGTGCCAGCAGCCAAGATGGTTTACCCCAGTACTTC
.	TRBJ1-1	TRBV20-1	.	CSASQQGLNTEAFF	TGCAGTGCTAGTCAACAGGGCTTGAACACTGAAGCTTTCTTT
TRBD1	TRBJ2-5	TRBV27	.	CASNRDRWGETQYF	TGTGCCAGCAATAGGGACAGGTGGGGAGAGACCCAGTACTTC
TRBD1	TRBJ1-5	TRBV27	.	CATAGTGSNQPQHF	TGTGCCACGGCAGGGACAGGGAGCAATCAGCCCCAGCATTTT
.	TRBJ2-1	TRBV29-1	.	CSGRTGLGLNEQFF	TGCAGCGGGCGGACGGGACTGGGCCTCAATGAGCAGTTCTTC
.	TRBJ2-2	TRBV27	.	CASSLAQVTGELFF	TGTGCCAGCAGTTTGGCTCAGGTTACCGGGGAGCTGTTTTTT
TRBD2	TRBJ2-1	TRBV7-3	many	CASSPAAGEYNEQFF	TGTGCCAGCAGCCCCGCAGCGGGAGAGTACAATGAGCAGTTCTTC
TRBD1	TRBJ2-5	TRBV28	few	CASSMPDRVHQETQYF	TGTGCCAGCAGCATGCCGGACAGGGTGCACCAAGAGACCCAGTACTTC
TRBD2	TRBJ2-5	TRBV7-8	few	CASSPRTSGGGRETQYF	TGTGCCAGCAGCCCCAGGACTAGCGGGGGGGGGAGAGAGACCCAGTACTTC
.	TRBJ2-5	TRBV5-1	.	CASSLWGDFQETQYF	TGCGCCAGCAGCTTGTGGGGGGATTTCCAAGAGACCCAGTACTTC
.	TRBJ2-7	TRBV7-9	.	CASSLLGSTSYEQYF	TGTGCCAGCAGCCTACTGGGCAGTACGTCCTACGAGCAGTACTTC
TRBD2	TRBJ2-2	TRBV14	few	CASSMTSPGELFF	TGTGCCAGCAGCATGACTAGCCCCGGGGAGCTGTTTTTT
.	TRBJ2-7	TRBV12-3/TRBV12-4	.	CASSSSRTRRGTYEQYF	TGTGCCAGCAGTTCATCGCGGACAAGGAGGGGGACCTACGAGCAGTACTTC
.	TRBJ2-3	TRBV7-2	many	CASSMPGHAIYSTDTQYF	TGTGCCAGCAGTATGCCGGGACACGCCATCTATTCCACAGATACGCAGTATTTT
.	TRBJ2-1	TRBV11-2	.	CASSLGVYNEQFF	TGTGCCAGCAGCTTAGGGGTTTACAATGAGCAGTTCTTC
TRBD1	TRBJ2-7	TRBV19	many	CASSPRSPRTGGSYEQYF	TGTGCCAGTAGTCCACGATCGCCAAGGACAGGGGGCTCGTACGAGCAGTACTTC
.	TRBJ2-1	TRBV19	many	CASSWTAANEQFF	TGTGCCAGTAGTTGGACGGCCGCCAATGAGCAGTTCTTC